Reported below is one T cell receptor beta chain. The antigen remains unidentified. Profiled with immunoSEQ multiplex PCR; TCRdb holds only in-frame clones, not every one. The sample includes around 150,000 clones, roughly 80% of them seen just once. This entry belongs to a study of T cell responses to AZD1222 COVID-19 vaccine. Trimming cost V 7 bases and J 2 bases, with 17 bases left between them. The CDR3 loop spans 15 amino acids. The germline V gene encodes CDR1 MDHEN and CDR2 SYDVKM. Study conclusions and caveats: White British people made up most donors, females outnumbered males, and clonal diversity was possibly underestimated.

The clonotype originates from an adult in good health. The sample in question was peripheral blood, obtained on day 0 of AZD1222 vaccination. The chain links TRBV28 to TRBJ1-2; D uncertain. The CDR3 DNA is TGTGCCAGCACCCTGGCCCGTGCCGGCAACTATGGCTACACCTTC. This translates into CASTLARAGNYGYTF.